This TCR beta chain comes out of a study of human T cells and chemical hapten exposure. Each CDR3 protein is one row after TCRdb ran MiXCR on the RACE reads. This table has 270,000 or so distinct CDR3 sequences, almost 8% appearing once. Trimming at V came to 2 bases and at J to 5 bases, leaving 11 bases not matched to a gene. Per germline, CDR1 MNHEY and CDR2 SMNVEV (reference sequence). CDR3 length equals 16 residues. Time point reported: pre-sensitization, week 0. The treatment was: therapeutic diphenylcyclopropenone sensitization with weekly scalp DPC. The TCR comes from a young man with alopecia areata. Some clones in this sample may be carry-over from other donors' samples. The chain joins TRBV27 to TRBJ2-5, with 7 bases identical to TRBD1. The sequencing used whole blood, collected in connection with sensitization to the hapten diphenylcyclopropenone (DPC). CDR3: CASSLRSGRGLETQYF. CDR3 coding DNA: TGTGCCAGCAGTTTAAGGTCTGGCAGGGGGTTGGAGACCCAGTACTTC.